The 17 T cell receptor beta chains below come from one sample, sequenced in a study of vaccination and CD4 T cells after COVID-19. These receptors have no identified antigens. Sequencing of cultured CD4+ T cell DNA used the Oncomine TCR Beta short-read assay. TCRdb re-analysed the PCR reads in MiXCR, keeping a single row per CDR3 protein. The sample yields around 20,000 distinct CDR3 sequences, around half seen once. The sample's treatment: approximately 11-day PBMC culture with coronavirus spike peptide pools or control peptides (ViraFEST assay). Material: CD4+ T cells from blood, cultured in vitro, obtained before SARS-CoV-2 vaccination. Receptors were obtained from a human donor who had recovered from COVID-19.

The CDR3, as DNA: TGTGCCAGCAGTTGGAGGACAGTATCCAATCAGCCCCAGCATTTT. It yields the protein CASSWRTVSNQPQHF. This sequence joins TRBV6-2 or TRBV6-3 and TRBJ1-5; possibly TRBD1 for D (6 bases). This CDR3 region has 15 residues. Trimming took off 4 bases at V and 3 bases at J, with 13 bases between the two ends. CDR1 is MNHEY and CDR2 is SVGEGT in the germline V gene.

The CDR3 DNA sequence: TGTGCCAGCAGCTTCCCACAGGGGCAGGGATCCTACGAGCAGTACTTC. It codes for CASSFPQGQGSYEQYF. This chain joins TRBV7-2 and TRBJ2-7; 7 nucleotides match TRBD1. CDR1 and CDR2 (germline): SGHTA, FQGNSA. This CDR3 region has 16 residues. V shed 3 bases, J shed 1 base, and the junction held 9 bases outside the gene matches.

This chain uses TRBV7-2 with TRBJ2-3; D might be TRBD2 (5 bases). CDR3 size: 14 residues. The germline V gene encodes CDR1 SGHTA and CDR2 FQGNSA. Trimming took off 6 bases at V and 0 bases at J, with 10 bases between the two ends. The DNA of the CDR3 is TGTGCCAGCAGTCTAGCAGGAAGCACAGATACGCAGTATTTT. Translating gives CASSLAGSTDTQYF.

The chain joins TRBV7-2 to TRBJ2-3, with a possible D match to TRBD1 (7 bases). This CDR3 has 15 amino acids. V was trimmed by 0 bases and J by 2 bases, leaving 9 bases between them. CDR1 and CDR2 from the germline V gene are SGHTA and FQGNSA. The CDR3: CASSLARGVTDTQYF. The CDR3 DNA is TGTGCCAGCAGCTTAGCCAGGGGGGTCACAGATACGCAGTATTTT.

The CDR3 DNA is TGTGCCAGCAGTCCCCGGGTGGGCCTGGCCCAGCATTTT. Translating gives CASSPRVGLAQHF. The V gene is TRBV6-1, the J gene TRBJ1-5; D gene ambiguous. Germline V gene lookup returns CDR1 MNHNS and CDR2 SASEGT. The CDR3 runs 13 residues. Deletions cut 5 bases from V and 11 bases from J, with 16 bases between.

This clonotype came up a few times. This chain joins TRBV7-3 and TRBJ2-1, with 7 bases matching TRBD2. Germline loops: CDR1 SGHTA, CDR2 FQGTGA. The V segment lost 11 bases and the J segment 0 bases; nucleotides outside the gene matches: 22. The length of the CDR3 is 19 residues. CDR3 DNA: TGTGCCCCCCCATTCGGAACTAGCGCGAGAAAGAGCTCCTACAATGAGCAGTTCTTC. Amino acids: CAPPFGTSARKSSYNEQFF.

The chain's CDR3 is CSARATSGTYEQYF. The CDR3 nucleotides are TGCAGTGCTAGAGCTACTAGCGGGACCTACGAGCAGTACTTC. The chain uses TRBV20-1 and TRBJ2-7, with TRBD2 matching over 10 bases. After removal of 1 base from V and 2 bases from J, the junction contained 2 bases not matched to a gene. CDR3 size: 14 residues. CDR1 is DFQATT, CDR2 SNEGSKA, per germline (reference sequence).

The rearrangement links TRBV5-5 to TRBJ2-7; D assignment may be TRBD1 or TRBD2 (5 bases each). CDR1 and CDR2 (germline): SGHKS, YYEKEE (reference sequence). The CDR3 consists of 13 residues. Trimming took 3 bases from V and 3 from J, leaving 10 bases between them. CDR3 nucleotides: TGTGCCAGCAGCTCGGGACCGTACTACGAGCAGTACTTC. Translating it yields CASSSGPYYEQYF.

This clonotype has just a few counts. The gene calls are TRBV12-3 or TRBV12-4 and TRBJ1-2; 8 bases agree with TRBD1. V gave up 5 bases and J gave up 4 bases; unmatched junction bases: 9. The CDR3 has 15 amino acids. For the CDR3, the DNA is TGTGCCAGCAGTCGTCCGGGACAGGCCTTCTATGGCTACACCTTC. This encodes CASSRPGQAFYGYTF.

This clonotype came up a few times. The CDR3 sequence: CASSRGLSLGELFF. The CDR3 DNA reads TGTGCCAGCAGCCGAGGGCTTTCGTTAGGGGAGCTGTTTTTT. The V call is TRBV7-3, the J call TRBJ2-2, with TRBD2 as a possible D gene (5 bases). The V and J ends lost 5 bases and 8 bases respectively, with 15 bases between them. The V gene's germline CDR1 is SGHTA and CDR2 FQGTGA. This CDR3 contains 14 residues.

The table lists this clonotype with a few counts. V usage is TRBV15 and J usage is TRBJ2-3; TRBD2 matches at 7 bases. The length of the CDR3 is 16 residues. Germline values: CDR1 LNHNV, CDR2 YYDKDF (reference sequence). The trim removed 0 bases at V and 6 bases at J, leaving 9 bases unmatched. The CDR3 nucleotides are TGTGCCACCAGCAGAGAGCGAACTAGCGTCGTCGATACGCAGTATTTT. Residues: CATSRERTSVVDTQYF.

V gene TRBV30 combines with J gene TRBJ2-3; TRBD2 matches 10 bases. V trimming: 4 bases; J trimming: 3 bases; junction bases outside the gene matches: 7. From germline, CDR1 is GTSNPN and CDR2 SVGIG (reference sequence). The CDR3 has 15 residues. The CDR3 DNA follows: TGTGCCTGGACCCCGGGACTAGCGAGAACAGATACGCAGTATTTT. Protein sequence: CAWTPGLARTDTQYF.

The chain combines TRBV19 with TRBJ2-3, with 7 bases lining up with TRBD2. The trim removed 5 bases at V and 2 bases at J, leaving 13 bases unmatched. This CDR3 is built from 17 residues. The germline V gene has CDR1 LNHDA and CDR2 SQIVND (reference sequence). CDR3 region: CASSVGWGGTLTDTQYF. The CDR3 coding sequence is TGTGCCAGTAGTGTCGGCTGGGGAGGGACGCTCACAGATACGCAGTATTTT.

This chain joins TRBV20-1 and TRBJ1-5; tentative D call: TRBD1 (6 bases). The CDR3 extends over 16 amino acids. Germline V CDR1 and CDR2: DFQATT, SNEGSKA (reference sequence). Trimming removed 8 bases from V and 8 bases from J, with 28 bases in between. CDR3 sequence (DNA): TGCAGTACTACCCCCGGGGGCACAACCGACGTGGAGCCCCAGCATTTT. As protein: CSTTPGGTTDVEPQHF.

This sequence joins TRBV6-1 and TRBJ2-5; 8 bases are a match to TRBD2. The CDR3 consists of 15 residues. Germline CDR1 reads MNHNS; CDR2 reads SASEGT. Trimming took 7 bases from V and 2 from J; bases not matched to a gene: 9. In DNA form, the CDR3 reads TGTGCCAGCAAGCCGGGGGGGGTGACTCAAGAGACCCAGTACTTC. This translates into CASKPGGVTQETQYF.

This clonotype appeared a few times. J is TRBJ2-2 and V is TRBV20-1; 10 bases match TRBD2. The CDR3 has 15 amino acids. Germline V gives CDR1 DFQATT, CDR2 SNEGSKA (reference sequence). The trim removed 6 bases at V and 2 bases at J, leaving 6 bases unmatched. The CDR3, as DNA: TGCAGTGCCTCCCCTAGCGGGAGCAACACCGGGGAGCTGTTTTTT. The encoded protein is CSASPSGSNTGELFF.

This clonotype was detected only once. The chain combines TRBV2 with TRBJ2-3; 11 positions match TRBD2. Germline CDR1 is SNHLY and CDR2 is FYNNEI. This CDR3 has 16 residues. The junction had 9 bases not matched to a gene; V was cut back by 7 bases and J by 3 bases. CDR3 nucleotides: TGTGCCAGCAAGGATCTGACTAGCGGGGCTACAGATACGCAGTATTTT. It encodes CASKDLTSGATDTQYF.